Listed below are T cell receptor beta chains from one sample, sequenced in a study of T cell repertoires in cytomegalovirus infection. TCRdb independently ran MiXCR on the reads; one entry per CDR3 protein. This table has 150,000 to 200,000 distinct CDR3 sequences, approximately 19% appearing once. The sample taken for sequencing was PBMCs. These receptors originate from a human donor in good health (CMV status not recorded). Some clones in this sample may be carry-over from other donors' samples. Both conserved end residues are part of each CDR3. D genes are given only for firm matches. Part of the rows lack a size; the others show once, few, many or a class for expanded clones.

TRBV6-2/TRBV6-3,TRBJ1-1,-,few,TGTGCCAGCAGAAGACCCCCGATGACAGCCAACACTGAAGCTTTCTTT,CASRRPPMTANTEAFF
TRBV29-1,TRBJ2-7,-,few,TGCAGCGTTGTTATAGCGGTTACTTACGAGCAGTACTTC,CSVVIAVTYEQYF
TRBV19,TRBJ1-2,-,few,TGTGCCAGTAGCATCGACGGCCTCTATGGCTACACCTTC,CASSIDGLYGYTF
TRBV15,TRBJ2-1,TRBD1,many,TGTGCCACGGGTGGGGGACAGCGACTAAATGAGCAGTTCTTC,CATGGGQRLNEQFF
TRBV12-3/TRBV12-4,TRBJ2-5,-,few,TGTGCCAGCACGGGGCACGGGAGCCTCTATGAGACCCAGTACTTC,CASTGHGSLYETQYF
TRBV20-1,TRBJ2-7,-,few,TGCAGTGCAGACAGTACCCTAAGGCAGTACTTC,CSADSTLRQYF
TRBV7-2,TRBJ1-6,-,many,TGTGCCAGCAGCATCTCCGGGACCCAGAATTCACCCCTCCACTTT,CASSISGTQNSPLHF
TRBV5-4,TRBJ2-1,-,-,TGTGCCAGCAATGATGGGAAGAGCTCCTACAATGAGCAGTTCTTC,CASNDGKSSYNEQFF
TRBV5-1,TRBJ2-3,-,few,TGCGCCAGCAGCTGGGGTGGACGGCCCACAGATACGCAGTATTTT,CASSWGGRPTDTQYF
TRBV15,TRBJ2-3,-,-,TGTGCCACCAGCAGAGAACCTAGTAGGGCAGATACGCAGTATTTT,CATSREPSRADTQYF
TRBV5-1,TRBJ1-1,TRBD1,few,TGCGCCAGCAGCTCTTACAGGGGGCTGAACACTGAAGCTTTCTTT,CASSSYRGLNTEAFF
TRBV6-6,TRBJ2-5,-,-,TGTGCCAGCAGTTACTCCGGGACGGTCAGTACCCAGTACTTC,CASSYSGTVSTQYF
TRBV20-1,TRBJ1-4,-,few,TGCAGTGCTAGAGCCCCACAAGCAACTAATGAAAAACTGTTTTTT,CSARAPQATNEKLFF
TRBV7-9,TRBJ2-1,-,many,TGTGCCAGCAGCTCGGAGCAGTTCTTC,CASSSEQFF
TRBV7-2,TRBJ2-7,-,-,TGTGCCAACAGCCCCCTTCGAGTGGGAGTCGCCTACGAGCAGTACTTC,CANSPLRVGVAYEQYF
TRBV6-1,TRBJ1-6,-,few,TGTGCCAACAGTGAAGTCGGCACTAATTCACCCCTCCACTTT,CANSEVGTNSPLHF
TRBV12-3/TRBV12-4,TRBJ2-5,-,-,TGTGCCAGCAGCCGCTTAGAGACCCAGTACTTC,CASSRLETQYF
TRBV19,TRBJ1-1,-,once,TGTGCCAGTAGTAGCCGGGGGAGAGGCACTGAAGCTTTCTTT,CASSSRGRGTEAFF
TRBV6-6,TRBJ1-5,TRBD1,-,TGTGCCACTTGGGACAGTGTAAATCAGCCCCAGCATTTT,CATWDSVNQPQHF
TRBV12-3/TRBV12-4,TRBJ2-1,TRBD1,many,TGTGCCAGCAGCCCGGACAGGGCCACTTACAATGAGCAGTTCTTC,CASSPDRATYNEQFF
TRBV6-5,TRBJ1-1,-,many,TGTGCCAGCAGTTCCTACCGCGGGACATACACTGAAGCTTTCTTT,CASSSYRGTYTEAFF
TRBV7-6,TRBJ2-7,-,many,TGTGCCAGCAGCCGGCCTCCAGAGAACGAGCAGTACTTC,CASSRPPENEQYF
TRBV7-2,TRBJ1-5,-,-,TGTGCCAGCAGCTTACGGCAGGGCGGTCAGCCCCAGCATTTT,CASSLRQGGQPQHF
TRBV6-2/TRBV6-3,TRBJ2-7,TRBD1,many,TGTGCCAGCAGTTCCCTGGACAGGGGGCTCGAGCAGTACTTC,CASSSLDRGLEQYF
TRBV7-6,TRBJ2-2,TRBD2,many,TGTGCCAGCAGCTTAGATCTAAGACTAGCGGACACCGGGGAGCTGTTTTTT,CASSLDLRLADTGELFF
TRBV10-3,TRBJ2-7,-,many,TGTGCCATCAGTGAGTCGGCAGGGGATAGCTACGAGCAGTACTTC,CAISESAGDSYEQYF
TRBV7-2,TRBJ2-1,TRBD1,many,TGTGCCAGCAGCAACAGGGGTGGGCGCTCTGAGCAGTTCTTC,CASSNRGGRSEQFF
TRBV7-9,TRBJ2-7,-,few,TGTGCCAGCAGACAGAGTAGGGACTCCTACGAGCAGTACTTC,CASRQSRDSYEQYF
TRBV7-2,TRBJ1-1,-,many,TGTGCCAGCAGCTTAAGCCCGGTGGACACTGAAGCTTTCTTT,CASSLSPVDTEAFF
TRBV4-3,TRBJ2-7,-,-,TGCGCCAGCAGCCAAGGGGCGGGTGCCCGGGTCGGCGAGCAGTACTTC,CASSQGAGARVGEQYF
TRBV7-9,TRBJ1-3,-,-,TGTGCCAGCAGCTTCGACAGAGTCTCTGGAAACACCATATATTTT,CASSFDRVSGNTIYF
TRBV30,TRBJ1-5,TRBD1,few,TGTGCCTGGAGTACTCCCCGGACAGGGGGCAATCAGCCCCAGCATTTT,CAWSTPRTGGNQPQHF
TRBV28,TRBJ1-3,-,few,TGTGCCAGCAGTTCCCAGGGCCAAGGAAACACCATATATTTT,CASSSQGQGNTIYF
TRBV7-6,TRBJ2-5,-,-,TGTGCCAGCAGCTTAGCGGGGCGAGGGGGAGAGACCCAGTACTTC,CASSLAGRGGETQYF
TRBV6-5,TRBJ2-1,-,-,TGTGCCAGCAGTTACTCGGCGGGTGACTACAATGAGCAGTTCTTC,CASSYSAGDYNEQFF
TRBV6-1,TRBJ2-1,-,-,TGTGCCAGCAGTGACTTGGGATTTAACAATGAGCAGTTCTTC,CASSDLGFNNEQFF
TRBV29-1,TRBJ1-2,-,-,TGCAGCGTTGACGGTGGCTACACCTTC,CSVDGGYTF
TRBV28,TRBJ2-3,-,-,TGTGCCAGCAAGGCAGGAACAGGGAAGGGCGATACGCAGTATTTT,CASKAGTGKGDTQYF